This TCR beta chain originates from a study of T-cell memory formation after mild COVID-19. Study outcomes and limitations: Day 15 to 85 contracting clones showed balanced CD4/CD8; later expanders leaned CD4+. Some clones that responded turned up in pre-infection memory, which suggests that cross-reactive memory joined in. Still unconfirmed is whether the second-wave clones peaking on day 37 recognized SARS-CoV-2.

This CDR3 contains 14 residues. V was cut by 2 bases and J by 1 base, with 8 bases left in between. From 5'RACE with constant-segment primers came TCR alpha and TCR beta cDNA libraries that carried sample barcodes and UMIs. TCRdb reprocessed the 5' RACE reads via MiXCR and lists one record per CDR3 protein. This sample has 250,000 to 350,000 distinct CDR3 sequences, with roughly a fifth found just once. About this clonotype: Its target is not known.

V usage is TRBV12-3 or TRBV12-4 and J usage is TRBJ1-1; D is unclear. What was sequenced was PBMCs or a T cell subset sorted from them (not recorded which). The TCR originated in a man aged 18 to 30 who had mild COVID-19 (a few samples of this study predate the infection). Cell type and time point are not known. The CDR3 is CASSLMAGNTEAFF. The CDR3 region has the DNA TGTGCCAGCAGTTTAATGGCGGGGAACACTGAAGCTTTCTTT.